This T cell receptor (beta chain) is drawn from a study of Ad26.COV2.S vaccination and SARS-CoV-2 variants. Whole-study context: Sample donor was a member of the COV1001 Ad26.COV2.S trial arm. Doses of Ad26.COV2.S were injected into muscle once or twice, 56 days apart.

Indicated treatment: 15 to 20 received Ad26.COV2.S at low or high dose, single or two shots; about 5 received placebo; per-sample allocation not given. Sampling occurred on day 63 after the first vaccine or placebo injection. Donation came from an adult in Boston who was aged 18-55 years. Ad26.COV2.S expressed prefusion-stabilized spike from the original Wuhan strain. TCRdb's table, derived via immunoSEQ multiplex PCR, lists solely in-frame clones and lacks some. Of some 320,000 clones listed, about 86% were seen once; the top ten hold more than 1.5%. CDR3 size: 15 residues. In germline, CDR1 is SEHNR, CDR2 FQNEAQ (reference sequence). Trimming cost V 3 bases and J 6 bases, with 14 bases left between them.

This chain uses TRBV7-9 with TRBJ1-4; a weak D match, TRBD1 (6 bases). The TCR comes from a person between 18 and 60 years old who received the Ad26.COV2.S COVID-19 vaccine or a placebo. The sequencing used peripheral blood, collected in a trial of Ad26.COV2.S vaccine versus placebo. As DNA, the CDR3 is TGTGCCAGCAGCTTTACAGGGAGTAGAGATGAAAAACTGTTTTTT. Encoded protein: CASSFTGSRDEKLFF. The full variable domain, in which reference TRBV7-9 and TRBJ1-4 provide the parts outside the CDR3, is DTGVSQNPRHKITKRGQNVTFRCDPISEHNRLYWYRQTLGQGPEFLTYFQNEAQLEKSRLLSDRFSAERPKGSFSTLEIQRTEQGDSAMYLCASSFTGSRDEKLFFGSGTQLSVL.